Presented here are 3 T cell receptor beta chains from one specimen sequenced in a study of response to subunit inactivated influenza vaccine. TCRdb independently ran MiXCR on the RT-PCR reads; one entry per CDR3 protein. Of 500,000 to 600,000 distinct CDR3 sequences detected, over 10% appear once; the ten largest clones hold roughly 13%. The sequencing used PBMCs from blood, collected 40 to 50 days after vaccination. Source of these receptors: a man aged 50 or older who received an inactivated influenza vaccine.

This sequence joins TRBV18 and TRBJ1-1; possible D gene TRBD1, 5 bases. Germline CDR1 is KGHSH and CDR2 is LQKENI. The CDR3 is 13 residues long. Between the trimmed V and J ends, which lost 2 bases and 4 bases, there was a span of 8 bases. CDR3 residues: CASSPGGSTEAFF. CDR3 DNA sequence: TGTGCCAGCTCACCAGGGGGGAGCACTGAAGCTTTCTTT.

Only a few counts were recorded for this clonotype. This rearrangement joins TRBV12-3 or TRBV12-4 to TRBJ2-1; the match to TRBD2 covers 10 bases. V lost 7 bases and J lost 9; bases outside the gene matches: 15. CDR3 length: 16 residues. The CDR3 DNA follows: TGTGCCAGCATGCGACTAGCGGGTTTTATTAGCGGTGAGCAGTTCTTC. It translates to CASMRLAGFISGEQFF.

This clonotype came up a few times. The chain links TRBV11-2 to TRBJ2-2, with a tentative D call TRBD2 (6 bases). Trimming took off 6 bases at V and 4 bases at J, with 18 bases between the two ends. This CDR3 comprises 16 residues. Germline CDR1 is SGHAT and CDR2 is FQNNGV. CDR3 residues: CASSSRSGDFTGELFF. In nucleotides, the CDR3 is TGTGCCAGCAGTTCCCGATCGGGGGATTTCACCGGGGAGCTGTTTTTT.